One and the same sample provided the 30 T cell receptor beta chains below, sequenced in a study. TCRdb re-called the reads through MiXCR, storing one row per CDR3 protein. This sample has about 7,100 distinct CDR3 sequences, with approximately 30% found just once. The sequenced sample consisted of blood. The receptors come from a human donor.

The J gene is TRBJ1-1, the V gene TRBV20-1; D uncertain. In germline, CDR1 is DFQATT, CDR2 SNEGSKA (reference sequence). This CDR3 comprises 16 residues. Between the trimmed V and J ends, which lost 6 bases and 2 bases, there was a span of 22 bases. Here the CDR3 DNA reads TGCAGTGCCAGCTCGAAAACTCAGACCGCAAACACTGAAGCTTTCTTT. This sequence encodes CSASSKTQTANTEAFF.

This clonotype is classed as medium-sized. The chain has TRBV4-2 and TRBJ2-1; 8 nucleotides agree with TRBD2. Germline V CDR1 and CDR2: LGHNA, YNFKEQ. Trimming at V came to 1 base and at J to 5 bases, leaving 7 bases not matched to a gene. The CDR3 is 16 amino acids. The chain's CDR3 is CASSQGQLADDNEQFF. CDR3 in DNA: TGTGCCAGCAGCCAAGGGCAACTAGCGGACGACAATGAGCAGTTCTTC.

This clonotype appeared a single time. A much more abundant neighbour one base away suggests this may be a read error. CDR3 sequence: CASSHPGRGAPDYGYTF. The CDR3 DNA follows: TGTGCCAGCAGCCATCCCGGACGGGGGGCGCCGGACTATGGCTACACCTTC. This sequence joins TRBV4-2 and TRBJ1-2, with D possibly TRBD1 on 6 matching bases. Trimming removed 3 bases from V and 3 bases from J, with 20 bases in between. CDR1 is LGHNA, CDR2 YNFKEQ, per germline. There are 17 residues in the CDR3.

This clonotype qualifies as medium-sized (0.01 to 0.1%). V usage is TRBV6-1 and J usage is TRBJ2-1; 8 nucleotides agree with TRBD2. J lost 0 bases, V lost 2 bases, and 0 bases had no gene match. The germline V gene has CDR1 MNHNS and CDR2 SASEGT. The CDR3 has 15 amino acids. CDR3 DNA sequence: TGTGCCAGCAGTGAACTAGCGGGCTCCTACAATGAGCAGTTCTTC. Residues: CASSELAGSYNEQFF.

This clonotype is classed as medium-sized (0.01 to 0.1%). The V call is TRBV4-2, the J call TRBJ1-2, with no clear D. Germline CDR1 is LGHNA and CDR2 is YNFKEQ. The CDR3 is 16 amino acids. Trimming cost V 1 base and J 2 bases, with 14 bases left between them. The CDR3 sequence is CASSQVDASRNYGYTF. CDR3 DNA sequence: TGTGCCAGCAGCCAAGTGGACGCCAGCAGAAACTATGGCTACACCTTC.

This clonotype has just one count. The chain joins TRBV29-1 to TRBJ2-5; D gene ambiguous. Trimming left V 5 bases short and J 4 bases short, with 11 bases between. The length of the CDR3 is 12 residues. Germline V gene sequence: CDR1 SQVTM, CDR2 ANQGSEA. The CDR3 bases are TGCAGCGTTCCCTACATAGGAGAGACCCAGTACTTC. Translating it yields CSVPYIGETQYF. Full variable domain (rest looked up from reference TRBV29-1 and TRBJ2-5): SAVISQKPSRDICQRGTSLTIQCQVDSQVTMMFWYRQQPGQSLTLIATANQGSEATYESGFVIDKFPISRPNLTFSTLTVSNMSPEDSSIYLCSVPYIGETQYFGPGTRLLVL.

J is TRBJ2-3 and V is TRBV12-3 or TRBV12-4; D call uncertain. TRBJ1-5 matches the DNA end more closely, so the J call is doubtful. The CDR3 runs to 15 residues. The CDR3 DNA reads TGTGCCAGTAGCCTCACCGGGATAGCCACAGATACGCAGCATTTT. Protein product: CASSLTGIATDTQHF.

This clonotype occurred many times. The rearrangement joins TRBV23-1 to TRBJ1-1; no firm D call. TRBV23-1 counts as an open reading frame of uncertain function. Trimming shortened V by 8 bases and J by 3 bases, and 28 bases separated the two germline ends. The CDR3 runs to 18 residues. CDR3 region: CASLSSRRPRVLDTEAFF. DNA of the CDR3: TGCGCCAGCTTATCATCTAGACGCCCGCGGGTTCTGGACACTGAAGCTTTCTTT.

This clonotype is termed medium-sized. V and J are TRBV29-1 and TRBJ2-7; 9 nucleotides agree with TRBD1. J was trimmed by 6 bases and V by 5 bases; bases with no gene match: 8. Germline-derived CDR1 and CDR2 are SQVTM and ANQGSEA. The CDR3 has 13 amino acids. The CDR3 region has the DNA TGCAGCGTTACAGGGGGCCCTTTTTCCGAGCAGTACTTC. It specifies CSVTGGPFSEQYF.

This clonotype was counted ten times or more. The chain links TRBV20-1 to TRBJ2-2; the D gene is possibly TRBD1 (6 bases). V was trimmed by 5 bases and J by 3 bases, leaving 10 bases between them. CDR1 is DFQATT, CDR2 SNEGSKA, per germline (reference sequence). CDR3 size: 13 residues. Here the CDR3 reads CSALDSYTGELFF. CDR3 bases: TGCAGTGCTCTGGACAGCTACACCGGGGAGCTGTTTTTT.

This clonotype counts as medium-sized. CDR3 DNA: TGCAGTGCCAGGACAGGGGGTAGTAGCAATCAGCCCCAGCATTTT. Translated: CSARTGGSSNQPQHF. The chain links TRBV20-1 to TRBJ1-5; 10 bases match TRBD1. This CDR3 has 15 residues. Germline V gene data show CDR1 as DFQATT and CDR2 as SNEGSKA (reference sequence). Trimming at V came to 6 bases and at J to 0 bases, leaving 5 bases not matched to a gene.

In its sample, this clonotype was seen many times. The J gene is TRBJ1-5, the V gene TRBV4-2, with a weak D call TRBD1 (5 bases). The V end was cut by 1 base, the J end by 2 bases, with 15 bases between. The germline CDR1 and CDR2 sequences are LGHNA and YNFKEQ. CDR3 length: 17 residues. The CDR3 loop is CASSQGRQGYGNQPQHF. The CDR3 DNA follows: TGTGCCAGCAGCCAAGGTCGGCAGGGCTATGGCAATCAGCCCCAGCATTTT.

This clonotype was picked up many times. CDR3 sequence reads: CSLLGRGDYGYTF. CDR3 nucleotides: TGCAGCCTCCTAGGGAGGGGTGACTATGGCTACACCTTC. The chain recombines TRBV20-1 with TRBJ1-2; a possible D gene is TRBD1 (5 bases). Germline lookup yields CDR1 DFQATT and CDR2 SNEGSKA (reference sequence). The CDR3 sequence is 13 residues long.

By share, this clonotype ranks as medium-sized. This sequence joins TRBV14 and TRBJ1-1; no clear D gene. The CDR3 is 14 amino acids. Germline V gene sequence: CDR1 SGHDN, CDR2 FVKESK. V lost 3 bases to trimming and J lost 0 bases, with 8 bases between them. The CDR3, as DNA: TGTGCCAGCAGCCAGAAACGGATGAACACTGAAGCTTTCTTT. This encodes CASSQKRMNTEAFF.

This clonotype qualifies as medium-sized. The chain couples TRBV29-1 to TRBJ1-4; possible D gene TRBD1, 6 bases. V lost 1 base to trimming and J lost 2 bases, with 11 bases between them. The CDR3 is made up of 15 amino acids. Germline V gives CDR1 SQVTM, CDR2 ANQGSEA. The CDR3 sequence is CSVEAGTGTNEKLFF. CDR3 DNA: TGCAGCGTTGAAGCAGGAACAGGGACTAATGAAAAACTGTTTTTT.

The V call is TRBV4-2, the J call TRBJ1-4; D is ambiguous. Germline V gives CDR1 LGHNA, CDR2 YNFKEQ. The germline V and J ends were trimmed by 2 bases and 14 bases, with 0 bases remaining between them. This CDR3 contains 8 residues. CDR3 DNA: TGTGCCAGCAGCCAACTGTTTTTT. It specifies CASSQLFF.

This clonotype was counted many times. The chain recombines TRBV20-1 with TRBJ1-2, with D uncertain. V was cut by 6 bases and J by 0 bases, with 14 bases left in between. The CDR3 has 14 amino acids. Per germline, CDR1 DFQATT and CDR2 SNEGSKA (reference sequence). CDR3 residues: CSASVWRTNYGYTF. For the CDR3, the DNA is TGCAGTGCATCGGTCTGGAGAACTAACTATGGCTACACCTTC.

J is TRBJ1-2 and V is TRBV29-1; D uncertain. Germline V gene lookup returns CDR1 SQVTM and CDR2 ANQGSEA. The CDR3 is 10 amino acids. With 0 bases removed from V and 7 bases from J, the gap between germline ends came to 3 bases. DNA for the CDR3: TGCAGCGTTGAAGATCGTGGCTACACCTTC. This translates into CSVEDRGYTF.

The CDR3 sequence: CASTAMEGYTF. DNA for the CDR3: TGTGCCAGCACCGCCATGGAGGGCTACACCTTC. The chain recombines TRBV6-1 with TRBJ1-2; unclear D gene. V was pared by 7 bases and J by 8 bases, with 11 bases between. The CDR3 length is 11 residues. Germline V CDR1 and CDR2: MNHNS, SASEGT.

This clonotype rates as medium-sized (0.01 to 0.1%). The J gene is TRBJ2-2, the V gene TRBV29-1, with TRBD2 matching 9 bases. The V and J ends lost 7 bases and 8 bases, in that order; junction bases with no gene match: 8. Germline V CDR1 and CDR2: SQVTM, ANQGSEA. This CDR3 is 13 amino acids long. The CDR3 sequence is CSGRLAVRGELFF. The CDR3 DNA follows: TGCAGCGGTCGACTAGCGGTTAGAGGGGAGCTGTTTTTT.

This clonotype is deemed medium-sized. The CDR3 spells CASSPEDGNNQPQHF. In DNA form, the CDR3 reads TGTGCCAGCAGCCCCGAGGACGGGAACAATCAGCCCCAGCATTTT. The chain has TRBV4-2 and TRBJ1-5; the D is unclear. The CDR3 is 15 amino acids. Germline lookup yields CDR1 LGHNA and CDR2 YNFKEQ. V was clipped by 4 bases and J by 3 bases, with 13 bases between them.

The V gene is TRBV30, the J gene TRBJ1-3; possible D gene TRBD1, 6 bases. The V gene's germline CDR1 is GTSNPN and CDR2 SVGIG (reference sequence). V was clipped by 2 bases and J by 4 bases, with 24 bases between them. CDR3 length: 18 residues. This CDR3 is CAWSLLRMDSRRGNTIYF. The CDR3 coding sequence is TGTGCCTGGAGTCTCCTTCGCATGGACAGCCGCCGGGGAAACACCATATATTTT.

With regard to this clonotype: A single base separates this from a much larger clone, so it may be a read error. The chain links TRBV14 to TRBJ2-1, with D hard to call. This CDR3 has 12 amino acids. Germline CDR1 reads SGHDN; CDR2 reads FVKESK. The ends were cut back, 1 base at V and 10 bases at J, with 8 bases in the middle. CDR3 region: CASSQGGYEQFF. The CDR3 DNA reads TGTGCCAGCAGCCAAGGCGGCTACGAGCAGTTCTTC.

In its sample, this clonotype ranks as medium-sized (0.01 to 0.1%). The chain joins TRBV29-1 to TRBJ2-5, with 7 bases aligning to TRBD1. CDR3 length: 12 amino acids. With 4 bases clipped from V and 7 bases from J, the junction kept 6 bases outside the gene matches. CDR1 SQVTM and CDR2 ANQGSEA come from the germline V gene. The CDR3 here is CSVVWTGWTQYF. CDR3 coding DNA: TGCAGCGTTGTATGGACAGGATGGACCCAGTACTTC.

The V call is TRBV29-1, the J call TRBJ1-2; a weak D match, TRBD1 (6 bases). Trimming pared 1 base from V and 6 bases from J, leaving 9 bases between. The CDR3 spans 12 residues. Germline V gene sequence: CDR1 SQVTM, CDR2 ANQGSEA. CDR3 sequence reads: CSVEVGGHGYTF. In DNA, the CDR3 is TGCAGCGTTGAAGTGGGGGGCCATGGCTACACCTTC.

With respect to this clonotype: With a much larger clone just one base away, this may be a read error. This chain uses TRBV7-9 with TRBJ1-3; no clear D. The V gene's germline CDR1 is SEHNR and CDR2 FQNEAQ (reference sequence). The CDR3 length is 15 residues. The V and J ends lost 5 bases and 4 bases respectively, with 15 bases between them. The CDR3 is CASSLLHSQGNTIYF. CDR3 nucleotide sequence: TGTGCCAGCAGCCTTCTTCACAGCCAAGGAAACACCATATATTTT.

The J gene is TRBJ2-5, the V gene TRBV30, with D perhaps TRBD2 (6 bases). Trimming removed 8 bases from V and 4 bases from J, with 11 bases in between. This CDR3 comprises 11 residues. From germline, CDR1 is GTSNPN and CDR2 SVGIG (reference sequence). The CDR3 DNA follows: TGTGCCATGGAGGGAGGAGAGACCCAGTACTTC. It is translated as CAMEGGETQYF.

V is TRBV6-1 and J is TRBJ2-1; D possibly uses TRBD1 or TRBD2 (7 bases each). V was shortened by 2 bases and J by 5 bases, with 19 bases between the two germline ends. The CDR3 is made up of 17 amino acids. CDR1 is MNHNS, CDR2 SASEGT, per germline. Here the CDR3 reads CASSEYQGGTDHNEQFF. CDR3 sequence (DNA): TGTGCCAGCAGTGAATATCAGGGGGGGACAGATCACAATGAGCAGTTCTTC.

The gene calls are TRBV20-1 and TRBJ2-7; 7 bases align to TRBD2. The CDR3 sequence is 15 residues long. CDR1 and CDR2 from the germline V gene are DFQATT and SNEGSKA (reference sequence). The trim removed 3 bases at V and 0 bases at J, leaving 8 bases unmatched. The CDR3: CSARSSGTFSYEQYF. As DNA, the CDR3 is TGCAGTGCTAGGTCAAGCGGGACCTTCTCCTACGAGCAGTACTTC.

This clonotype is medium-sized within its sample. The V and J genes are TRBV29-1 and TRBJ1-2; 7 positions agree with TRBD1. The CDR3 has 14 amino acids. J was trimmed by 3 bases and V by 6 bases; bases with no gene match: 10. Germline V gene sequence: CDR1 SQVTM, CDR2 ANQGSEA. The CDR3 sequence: CSVAGTALDYGYTF. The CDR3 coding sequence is TGCAGCGTCGCCGGGACAGCGCTGGACTATGGCTACACCTTC.